This is a list of T cell receptor beta chains from one sample in a study of cytomegalovirus exposure and HLA in healthy donors. The repertoire was sequenced with immunoSEQ multiplex PCR; TCRdb's copy has only in-frame clones and lacks some. The repertoire holds around 55,000 clones, with 65% to 80% as singletons. Material: PBMCs. The receptors were sampled from a man aged 35 to 55 in good health and CMV-seropositive. The CDR3 runs from the conserved cysteine through the conserved F or W. The D gene is left open where the match is weak. Not all rows give a size; the values are once, few, many and, for expanded clones, a class.

V gene,D gene,J gene,clone size,CDR3 DNA,CDR3 protein
TRBV4-1,.,TRBJ2-3,few,TGCGCCAGCAGCGCCCGCACGGGGGAAGGAGTGGATACGCAGTATTTT,CASSARTGEGVDTQYF
TRBV5-1,.,TRBJ1-1,once,TGCGCCAGCGCTTTGCGGTTGCGGACTGAAGCTTTCTTT,CASALRLRTEAFF
TRBV5-1,.,TRBJ2-7,few,TGCGCCAGCAGCTTGGGACTAGAGTTCGACGAGCAGTACTTC,CASSLGLEFDEQYF
TRBV9,TRBD2,TRBJ2-5,.,TGTGCCAGCAGCACCCCCCGGGGGGGCGTGGAGACCCAGTACTTC,CASSTPRGGVETQYF
TRBV6-6,TRBD1,TRBJ2-5,.,TGTGCCAGCAGTTACAGGGGGACAGGGGCAGAGACCCAGTACTTC,CASSYRGTGAETQYF
TRBV2,TRBD1,TRBJ1-2,.,TGTGCCAGCAGTCGGACAGGGGCAGCTAACTATGGCTACACCTTC,CASSRTGAANYGYTF
TRBV19,TRBD1,TRBJ1-2,.,TGTGCCAGTAGTACGGACAGGGAAAATGGCTACACCTTC,CASSTDRENGYTF
TRBV30,.,TRBJ2-2,few,TGTGCCTGGAACCGGGACTCCTCAGGGGAGCTGTTTTTT,CAWNRDSSGELFF
TRBV9,.,TRBJ1-3,.,TGTGCCAGCAACTTGGGGGAGGCTGGAAACACCATATATTTT,CASNLGEAGNTIYF
TRBV5-1,TRBD1,TRBJ1-4,.,TGCGCCAGCAGCCCGGGGACAGGGGCGTATGAAAAACTGTTTTTT,CASSPGTGAYEKLFF
TRBV28,.,TRBJ2-2,.,TGTGCCAGCAGTTTACGGGGTAGGGTAGGGGAGCTGTTTTTT,CASSLRGRVGELFF
TRBV30,TRBD1,TRBJ2-3,once,TGTGCCTGGACAGGGGGCCTTAACACAGATACGCAGTATTTT,CAWTGGLNTDTQYF
TRBV28,TRBD1,TRBJ1-4,.,TGTGCCAGCAGAAGGACAGGGGCCTTTACGTTT,CASRRTGAFTF
TRBV6-1,.,TRBJ1-4,.,TGTGCCAGCAGTGGCCGGGAGCCCGGAGAGTGGGAAAAACTGTTTTTT,CASSGREPGEWEKLFF
TRBV7-6,TRBD2,TRBJ2-7,few,TGTGCCAGCAGCTCAGGGACTAGCGGGGGCCCTACTTTCTACGAGCAGTACTTC,CASSSGTSGGPTFYEQYF
TRBV5-1,.,TRBJ2-1,.,TGCGCCAGCAGCTTGGTCGCGGGGGACAACAATGAGCAGTTCTTC,CASSLVAGDNNEQFF
TRBV6-1,.,TRBJ1-5,.,TGTGCCAGTCAGTCGGTTACCGGGGGAAGTCAGCCCCAGCATTTT,CASQSVTGGSQPQHF
TRBV7-9,TRBD1,TRBJ1-3,.,TGTGCCAGCAGAAAAATAACCGGGACAGGTGAAAACACCATATATTTT,CASRKITGTGENTIYF
TRBV2,.,TRBJ1-5,.,TGTGCCAGCAGTTCAGGGGTCGGCAATCAGCCCCAGCATTTT,CASSSGVGNQPQHF
TRBV5-1,TRBD1,TRBJ1-2,.,TGCGCCAGCAGCCCGCGGGGACAGTTACTTATTTCTAACTATGGCTACACCTTC,CASSPRGQLLISNYGYTF
TRBV30,.,TRBJ2-5,.,TGTGCCTGGAGTGTAACGAGAGAGACCCAGTACTTC,CAWSVTRETQYF
TRBV5-8,.,TRBJ2-1,few,TGTGCCAGCAGCTTGGGGCGGAGCTCCTACAATGAGCAGTTCTTC,CASSLGRSSYNEQFF
TRBV4-1,TRBD1,TRBJ2-2,.,TGCGCCAGCAGCCTCGGGACAGGGGCCGGGGAGCTGTTTTTT,CASSLGTGAGELFF
TRBV4-2,.,TRBJ1-4,.,TGTGCCAGCAGCCAAGACCGCGGCAGGGAGGCAACTAATGAAAAACTGTTTTTT,CASSQDRGREATNEKLFF
TRBV2,.,TRBJ1-2,.,TGTGCCAGCAGTGCCCCCGGAGAGGGCGACTATGGCTACACCTTC,CASSAPGEGDYGYTF
TRBV9,TRBD1,TRBJ1-4,few,TGTGCCAGCAGCGGCGGGACAGGGGTAGGAGGATGGAATGAAAAACTGTTTTTT,CASSGGTGVGGWNEKLFF
TRBV14,.,TRBJ1-2,.,TGTGCCAGCAGCCCGGACATTAACTATGGCTACACCTTC,CASSPDINYGYTF
TRBV6-4,.,TRBJ2-3,.,TGTGCCAGCAGTGACTCCCAGGGAACCGCTACGCAGTATTTT,CASSDSQGTATQYF
TRBV25-1,.,TRBJ2-4,.,TGTGCCAGCAGTGCTACGGGACTCGGCAACATTCAGTACTTC,CASSATGLGNIQYF
TRBV7-2,TRBD1,TRBJ2-1,medium-sized,TGTGCCAGCAGTCGGGACAGGGGAGGCAATGAGCAGTTCTTC,CASSRDRGGNEQFF
TRBV29-1,.,TRBJ2-7,.,TGCAGCGCTGGTTCCAGGGCGGGAAACGAGCAGTACTTC,CSAGSRAGNEQYF
TRBV29-1,.,TRBJ2-2,.,TGCAGCGTTGAGTCAGGGGCGAACACCGGGGAGCTGTTTTTT,CSVESGANTGELFF
TRBV7-3,.,TRBJ1-3,.,TGTGCCAGCAGCTCGACAGTGAACCCTGGAAACACCATATATTTT,CASSSTVNPGNTIYF
TRBV2,.,TRBJ1-4,.,TGTGCCAGCAGTGACTCCGAGGGCAGGAATGAAAAACTGTTTTTT,CASSDSEGRNEKLFF
TRBV5-4,TRBD2,TRBJ2-1,.,TGTGCCAGCAGCTCCGAGCTAGCGGGGGGTTACAATGAGCAGTTCTTC,CASSSELAGGYNEQFF
TRBV7-9,.,TRBJ2-3,.,TGTGCCAGCAGCTTAGCGCCGGGCGGGGCAAAAGATACGCAGTATTTT,CASSLAPGGAKDTQYF
TRBV30,.,TRBJ1-5,few,TGTGCCTGGAGTGGAGCGGTAAATCAGCCCCAGCATTTT,CAWSGAVNQPQHF
TRBV6-1,.,TRBJ2-7,once,TGTGCCAGCAGTGAAAGGCATGGGCAGGGGTACTACGAGCAGTACTTC,CASSERHGQGYYEQYF
TRBV19,TRBD1,TRBJ1-5,.,TGTGCCAGTAGTCTCACAGGACAGGGGGCACGTCAGCCCCAGCATTTT,CASSLTGQGARQPQHF
TRBV6-5,TRBD1,TRBJ1-6,few,TGTGCCAGCAGTTACTTCGGGACAGCCATTAATTCACCCCTCCACTTT,CASSYFGTAINSPLHF
TRBV2,TRBD1,TRBJ1-2,.,TGTGCCAGCAGTGAAAGGTTGGACAGGGGGAGGAACTATGGCTACACCTTC,CASSERLDRGRNYGYTF
TRBV5-1,TRBD1,TRBJ1-2,.,TGCGCCAGCAGCTTGGGGGGACAGGGGGCTGAAGGCTACACCTTC,CASSLGGQGAEGYTF
TRBV9,TRBD2,TRBJ2-3,medium-sized,TGTGCCAGCAGCGTACTGGCGGGGGGAAGCACAGATACGCAGTATTTT,CASSVLAGGSTDTQYF
TRBV6-1,.,TRBJ1-3,.,TGTGCCAGCAGCCCCTCCAGGTCTGGAAACACCATATATTTT,CASSPSRSGNTIYF
TRBV7-9,.,TRBJ2-3,.,TGTGCCAGCAGCTTGGGCTCTAGCACAGATACGCAGTATTTT,CASSLGSSTDTQYF
TRBV7-2,TRBD1,TRBJ1-2,.,TGTGCCAGCAGCCCGAGGACAGGGGGAAAGAGTAACTATGGCTACACCTTC,CASSPRTGGKSNYGYTF
TRBV7-3,TRBD1,TRBJ1-1,.,TGTGCCAGCAGCTTAACGGGGACAGGGACTGAAGCTTTCTTT,CASSLTGTGTEAFF
TRBV2,.,TRBJ2-1,few,TGTGCCAGCAGCCCACTGGGAGATGAGCAGTTCTTC,CASSPLGDEQFF
TRBV7-3,TRBD2,TRBJ2-1,few,TGTGCCAGCAGCCTCGCCGGGACTAGGGACTACAATGAGCAGTTCTTC,CASSLAGTRDYNEQFF
TRBV30,TRBD1,TRBJ1-3,once,TGTGCCTGGAGGGATAGACAGGGGGCTGGAAACACCATATATTTT,CAWRDRQGAGNTIYF
TRBV19,TRBD1,TRBJ2-7,few,TGTGCCAGTAGCCGGACAGGGGCCAGCTCCTACGAGCAGTACTTC,CASSRTGASSYEQYF
TRBV19,.,TRBJ2-5,.,TGTGCCAGTGCTTGGGGACGGGGGGAGACCCAGTACTTC,CASAWGRGETQYF
TRBV9,TRBD2,TRBJ2-7,.,TGTGCCAGCAGCGTACGGGGGGGCGAGCAGTACTTC,CASSVRGGEQYF
TRBV6-4,.,TRBJ2-3,.,TGTGCCAGCAGTGCTAATAGCCCAGATACGCAGTATTTT,CASSANSPDTQYF
TRBV2,.,TRBJ1-1,few,TGTGCCAGCAGTGTTGAGGACACTGAAGCTTTCTTT,CASSVEDTEAFF